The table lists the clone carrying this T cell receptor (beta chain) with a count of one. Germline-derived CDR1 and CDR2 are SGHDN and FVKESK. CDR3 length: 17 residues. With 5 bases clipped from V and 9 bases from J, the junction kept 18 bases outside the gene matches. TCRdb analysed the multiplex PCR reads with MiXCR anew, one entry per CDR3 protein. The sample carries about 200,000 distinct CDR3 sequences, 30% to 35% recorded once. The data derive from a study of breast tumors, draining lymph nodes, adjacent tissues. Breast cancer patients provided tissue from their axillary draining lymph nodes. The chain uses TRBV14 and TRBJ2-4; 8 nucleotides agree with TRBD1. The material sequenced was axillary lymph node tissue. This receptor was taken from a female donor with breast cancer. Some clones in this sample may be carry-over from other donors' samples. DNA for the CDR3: TGTGCCAGCAGCTATGAAGCGCAGGGGGCTTGGATCGGCATTCAGTACTTC. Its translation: CASSYEAQGAWIGIQYF.